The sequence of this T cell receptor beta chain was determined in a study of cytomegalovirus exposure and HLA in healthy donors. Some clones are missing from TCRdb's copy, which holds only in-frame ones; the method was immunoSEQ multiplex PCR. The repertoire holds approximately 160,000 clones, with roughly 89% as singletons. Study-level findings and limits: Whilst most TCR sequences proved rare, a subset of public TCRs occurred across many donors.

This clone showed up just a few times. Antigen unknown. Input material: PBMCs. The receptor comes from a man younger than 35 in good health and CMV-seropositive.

This chain's CDR3 is CASKRTSGAYEQYF. CDR3 DNA: TGTGCCAGCAAAAGGACTAGCGGTGCCTACGAGCAGTACTTC. The chain uses TRBV27 and TRBJ2-7; 10 nucleotides line up with TRBD2. Germline V gene data show CDR1 as MNHEY and CDR2 as SMNVEV (reference sequence). The CDR3 has 14 residues. The V gene end was trimmed by 7 bases and the J gene end by 2 bases; junction bases not matched to a gene: 5.